A single sample gave rise to the 12 T cell receptor beta chains below, sequenced in a study of blood T cell repertoires in COVID-19. This table comes from immunoSEQ multiplex PCR, and its TCRdb copy is limited to in-frame clones, with some not included. The data contain under 400,000 clones, approximately 86% of them seen just once; the ten biggest clones take up 3.5% to 4.5%. Source material: PBMCs or T cells enriched from blood (not recorded which). These receptor sequences come from a woman in her forties with acute COVID-19.

The rearrangement links TRBV7-7 to TRBJ2-1; 11 bases match TRBD2. The CDR3 is made up of 15 amino acids. Trimming cost V 6 bases and J 2 bases; bases outside gene matches: 3. Germline CDR1 and CDR2: SSHAT and FNYEAQ (reference sequence). The CDR3 spells CASSKLAGAYNEQFF. The CDR3 DNA reads TGTGCCAGCAGTAAACTAGCGGGAGCCTACAATGAGCAGTTCTTC.

The CDR3 coding sequence is TGTGCCAGCCAGGGGAGTAACATTCAGTACTTC. Translated, it gives CASQGSNIQYF. This chain connects TRBV28 to TRBJ2-4; weak D call: TRBD1 (6 bases). V was trimmed by 8 bases and J by 7 bases, leaving 9 bases between them. Germline V CDR1 and CDR2: MDHEN, SYDVKM. The CDR3 has 11 amino acids.

A note on this clone: One junction end disagrees with the germline gene, perhaps due to a read error. The chain has TRBV7-2 and TRBJ1-1, with a weak D call TRBD1 (5 bases). The CDR3 is 14 amino acids. CDR1 is SGHTA, CDR2 FQGNSA, per germline. The chain's CDR3 is CASSREPGLPFPIF. CDR3 sequence (DNA): TGTGCCAGCAGCCGCGAACCGGGACTCCCCTTCCCCATCTTT.

As to this clone: Other DNA sequences in this sample translate to the same CDR3. The chain couples TRBV7-3 to TRBJ2-5, with D perhaps TRBD1 (6 bases). The V and J ends lost 5 bases and 4 bases respectively, with 11 bases between them. This CDR3 has 13 amino acids. Per germline, CDR1 SGHTA and CDR2 FQGTGA. CDR3 sequence reads: CASSSTGRETQYF. The CDR3, as DNA: TGTGCCAGCAGCAGCACAGGGAGAGAGACCCAGTACTTC. The full variable domain, completed using reference TRBV7-3 and TRBJ2-5, is GAGVSQTPSNKVTEKGKYVELRCDPISGHTALYWYRQSLGQGPEFLIYFQGTGAADDSGLPNDRFFAVRPEGSVSTLKIQRTERGDSAVYLCASSSTGRETQYFGPGTRLLVL.

J is TRBJ1-1 and V is TRBV28, with D perhaps matching TRBD1 (6 bases). The CDR3 spans 16 residues. Trimming pared 2 bases from V and 0 bases from J, leaving 13 bases between. Germline V CDR1 and CDR2: MDHEN, SYDVKM. DNA of the CDR3: TGTGCCAGCAGTTTACTTCTTGGGGACATGAACACTGAAGCTTTCTTT. Translated: CASSLLLGDMNTEAFF.

As to this clone: One junction end disagrees with the germline gene, perhaps due to a read error. The chain is built from TRBV20-1 and TRBJ2-2, with TRBD1 identical over 9 bases. There are 21 residues in the CDR3. Germline CDR1 and CDR2: DFQATT and SNEGSKA (reference sequence). CDR3 nucleotide sequence: TGCAGTCCTAGTTGGTATAACCTACACCCGAGGACAGGGGTTTACACCGGGGAGCTGTTTTTT. Amino acid sequence: CSPSWYNLHPRTGVYTGELFF.

Concerning this clone: One junction end disagrees with the germline gene, perhaps due to a read error. The same CDR3 can be traced to other DNA sequences in this sample. The J gene is TRBJ2-7, the V gene TRBV7-2; 11 positions match TRBD2. Germline-derived CDR1 and CDR2 are SGHTA and FQGNSA. There are 16 residues in the CDR3. Here the CDR3 reads CASRSNPGTSGNEQYF. In DNA, the CDR3 is TGTGCCAGCAGATCTAATCCCGGGACTAGCGGCAACGAACAGTACTTC.

In its sample, this clone was seen a few times. The rearrangement joins TRBV10-3 to TRBJ1-2; TRBD1 is a possible D gene (5 bases). Germline CDR1 and CDR2: ENHRY and SYGVKD. Trimming stripped 2 bases from V and 8 bases from J, with 9 bases between. The CDR3 length is 12 residues. The CDR3 region has the DNA TGTGCCATCAGTGAGCAGGGCGTGGGCTACACCTTC. As protein: CAISEQGVGYTF.

This chain links TRBV7-8 with TRBJ2-7; 12 positions agree with TRBD1. The germline V gene has CDR1 SGHVS and CDR2 FQNEAQ. This CDR3 is 17 amino acids long. The V and J ends lost 5 bases and 4 bases, in that order; junction bases with no gene match: 12. The CDR3 region is CASSNTGQGAFRYEQYF. DNA for the CDR3: TGTGCCAGCAGCAACACGGGACAGGGGGCATTTCGGTACGAGCAGTACTTC.

The rearrangement uses TRBV19 and TRBJ1-1; tentative D call: TRBD1 (6 bases). The CDR3 is 16 residues long. Per germline, CDR1 LNHDA and CDR2 SQIVND (reference sequence). Trimming shortened V by 7 bases and J by 1 base, and 19 bases separated the two germline ends. CDR3 coding DNA: TGTGCCAGTATTTCGGGGGGGCGGAAAAGGAACACTGAAGCTTTCTTT. Translating it yields CASISGGRKRNTEAFF.

The J gene is TRBJ1-1, the V gene TRBV5-4; TRBD1 matches at 8 bases. Trimming cost V 2 bases and J 5 bases; bases outside gene matches: 8. Germline V gene sequence: CDR1 SGHNT, CDR2 YYREEE (reference sequence). This CDR3 spans 15 amino acids. CDR3 residues: CASSFPTGAGTEAFF. CDR3 in DNA: TGTGCCAGCAGCTTCCCGACAGGGGCAGGGACTGAAGCTTTCTTT.

V is TRBV3-1 (or the pseudogene TRBV3-2) and J is TRBJ2-3; possibly TRBD1 for D (6 bases). CDR3 size: 15 residues. Germline V gene data show CDR1 as LGHDT and CDR2 as YNNKEL (reference sequence). Trimming left V 3 bases short and J 1 base short, with 11 bases between. The CDR3 region is CASSQQGPGTDTQYF. CDR3 nucleotides: TGTGCCAGCAGCCAGCAGGGGCCGGGCACAGATACGCAGTATTTT.